Following are 17 T cell receptor beta chains from one sample sequenced in a study of CD8 T cells in ankylosing spondylitis. Via MiXCR, TCRdb re-called the 5' RACE reads, giving one row per CDR3 protein. The sample consists of under 200,000 distinct CDR3 sequences, roughly 10% of them appearing once. Input material: blood, either unsorted or a sorted T cell fraction (not recorded which). These receptors came from a female donor with ankylosing spondylitis or in good health (not recorded which).

The genes are TRBV4-1 and TRBJ2-1; D gene uncertain. V was pared by 0 bases and J by 5 bases, with 8 bases between. Germline CDR1 is MGHRA and CDR2 is YSYEKL. This CDR3 comprises 14 residues. Written as DNA, the CDR3 is TGCGCCAGCAGCCAAGAGGCGCGGAACAATGAGCAGTTCTTC. As protein: CASSQEARNNEQFF.

There are a few counts of this clonotype. The chain carries TRBV5-8 and TRBJ2-3; D is perhaps TRBD2 (5 bases). With 10 bases removed from V and 0 bases from J, the gap between germline ends came to 18 bases. CDR3 length: 15 residues. The germline V gene encodes CDR1 SGHTS and CDR2 YDEGEE. The CDR3 sequence is CAGPFSAASTDTQYF. The CDR3 DNA follows: TGTGCCGGACCCTTTAGCGCGGCTAGCACAGATACGCAGTATTTT.

The V gene is TRBV7-6, the J gene TRBJ2-2, with D perhaps TRBD2 (5 bases). The germline V gene has CDR1 SGHVS and CDR2 FNYEAQ. Trimming pared 4 bases from V and 6 bases from J, leaving 15 bases between. CDR3 length equals 15 residues. In DNA form, the CDR3 reads TGTGCCAGCAGCTCAACTTACAGAGGGTCCGGGGAGCTGTTTTTT. Translated: CASSSTYRGSGELFF.

A note on this clonotype: A much more abundant neighbour one base away suggests this may be a read error. The rearrangement uses TRBV25-1 and TRBJ2-1, with no clear D. Germline V gene sequence: CDR1 MGHDK, CDR2 SYGVNS. Between the trimmed V and J ends, which lost 2 bases and 8 bases, there was a span of 4 bases. This CDR3 region has 11 residues. DNA of the CDR3: TGTGCCAGCAGTGAAGCTCATGAGCAGTTCTTC. Its protein product is CASSEAHEQFF.

The genes are TRBV5-5 and TRBJ1-2; TRBD1 aligns across 9 bases. The CDR3 is 15 amino acids. CDR1 is SGHKS, CDR2 YYEKEE, per germline (reference sequence). With V trimmed by 4 bases and J by 5 bases, 9 bases remained unmatched. The CDR3 region has the DNA TGTGCCAGCAGCCCATGGGACAGGGCTGGGTATGGCTACACCTTC. It yields the protein CASSPWDRAGYGYTF.

This clonotype turned up a few times. This sequence joins TRBV7-9 and TRBJ1-2; TRBD1 aligns across 7 bases. Germline V gene sequence: CDR1 SEHNR, CDR2 FQNEAQ (reference sequence). The CDR3 spans 15 residues. With 7 bases clipped from V and 8 bases from J, the junction kept 16 bases outside the gene matches. The CDR3 coding sequence is TGTGCCAGCAAGATTCAATCGACAGGGTCGAGAGGCTACACCTTC. Amino acids: CASKIQSTGSRGYTF.

This clonotype was counted only a few times. The chain carries TRBV19 and TRBJ2-1, with 11 bases identical to TRBD2. Germline CDR1 reads LNHDA; CDR2 reads SQIVND (reference sequence). The length of the CDR3 is 16 residues. Trimming took 5 bases from V and 10 from J; bases not matched to a gene: 13. CDR3 in amino acids: CASSPAIVAGGQEQFF. CDR3 sequence (DNA): TGTGCCAGTAGTCCGGCGATAGTAGCGGGAGGGCAGGAGCAGTTCTTC.

This clonotype was seen more than once but under ten times. The rearrangement links TRBV27 to TRBJ2-5; a weak D match, TRBD1 (5 bases). Germline V gene sequence: CDR1 MNHEY, CDR2 SMNVEV (reference sequence). This CDR3 contains 13 residues. With 6 bases removed from V and 3 bases from J, the gap between germline ends came to 11 bases. DNA of the CDR3: TGTGCCAGCAGCCGGACACTGGAAGAGACCCAGTACTTC. It translates to CASSRTLEETQYF.

The sample holds many counts of this clonotype. The chain recombines TRBV15 with TRBJ2-4, with a tentative D call TRBD2 (7 bases). The CDR3 length is 14 residues. Germline CDR1 and CDR2: LNHNV and YYDKDF (reference sequence). Trimming stripped 4 bases from V and 9 bases from J, with 16 bases between. DNA of the CDR3: TGTGCCACCAGCACCCCGGGGGGCGGGACCATTCAGTACTTC. Amino acid sequence: CATSTPGGGTIQYF.

There are a few counts of this clonotype. The chain recombines TRBV28 with TRBJ2-1; D possibly corresponds to TRBD2 (6 bases). Trimming pared 10 bases from V and 5 bases from J, leaving 21 bases between. The germline V gene encodes CDR1 MDHEN and CDR2 SYDVKM. The CDR3 loop spans 15 amino acids. Written as DNA, the CDR3 is TGTGCCACCGGCCCACCTCGGGACTCGCACAATGAGCAGTTCTTC. Residues: CATGPPRDSHNEQFF. The entire variable domain, with the rest obtained from reference TRBV28 and TRBJ2-1, is as follows: DVKVTQSSRYLVKRTGEKVFLECVQDMDHENMFWYRQDPGLGLRLIYFSYDVKMKEKGDIPEGYSVSREKKERFSLILESASTNQTSMYLCATGPPRDSHNEQFFGPGTRLTVL.

This clonotype appeared a few times. This chain joins TRBV9 and TRBJ2-1; tentatively, D is TRBD1 or TRBD2 (5 bases each). Trimming removed 2 bases from V and 9 bases from J, with 12 bases in between. The germline V gene encodes CDR1 SGDLS and CDR2 YYNGEE. The CDR3 is 13 residues long. The DNA of the CDR3 is TGTGCCAGCAGCGTTGAGGCAGGGACTGAGCAGTTCTTC. Encoded protein: CASSVEAGTEQFF.

The table lists this clonotype with a count of one. The chain is built from TRBV30 and TRBJ2-7, with 11 bases matching TRBD2. This CDR3 contains 15 residues. Germline V CDR1 and CDR2: GTSNPN, SVGIG (reference sequence). The V segment lost 3 bases and the J segment 7 bases; nucleotides outside the gene matches: 11. CDR3 sequence reads: CAWRPGLAAAWEQYF. The DNA of the CDR3 is TGTGCCTGGAGGCCGGGACTAGCGGCGGCTTGGGAGCAGTACTTC.

This clonotype was picked up many times. V usage is TRBV29-1 and J usage is TRBJ2-5; no reliable D call. The CDR3 is 10 residues long. The V gene's germline CDR1 is SQVTM and CDR2 ANQGSEA. Trimming stripped 7 bases from V and 3 bases from J, with 6 bases between. The CDR3 DNA sequence: TGCAGCGGACACAAAGAGACCCAGTACTTC. This gives the protein CSGHKETQYF.

This clonotype was detected a few times. The J gene is TRBJ1-3, the V gene TRBV12-3 or TRBV12-4, with TRBD1 identical over 7 bases. The ends lost 7 bases at V and 0 bases at J; junction bases unmatched: 9. The CDR3 is 16 residues long. CDR3 region: CASIMTGIASGNTIYF. The DNA for the CDR3 is TGTGCCAGCATCATGACAGGGATCGCCTCTGGAAACACCATATATTTT.

The chain recombines TRBV27 with TRBJ1-5, with D possibly TRBD1 on 5 matching bases. Germline V gene lookup returns CDR1 MNHEY and CDR2 SMNVEV (reference sequence). Trimming took 1 base from V and 5 from J, leaving 12 bases between them. This CDR3 spans 15 amino acids. The CDR3 DNA reads as TGTGCCAGCAGTTTATGGTCAGGGACGGATCAGCCCCAGCATTTT. This gives the protein CASSLWSGTDQPQHF.

This clonotype was counted at least ten times. This chain links TRBV15 with TRBJ1-4; 7 bases line up with TRBD1. This CDR3 comprises 14 residues. V shed 8 bases and J 7 bases; nucleotides not matched to a gene: 10. Germline CDR1 reads LNHNV; CDR2 reads YYDKDF (reference sequence). CDR3 in DNA: TGTGCCACCGAGGTCAGGGGGTTAGGTGAAAAACTGTTTTTT. Its protein is CATEVRGLGEKLFF.

This clonotype was counted many times. The chain recombines TRBV5-1 with TRBJ2-1, with D unclear. V was cut by 0 bases and J by 7 bases, with 5 bases left in between. The CDR3 has 12 residues. The V gene's germline CDR1 is SGHRS and CDR2 YFSETQ. The CDR3 spells CASSLEGNEQFF. CDR3 nucleotide sequence: TGCGCCAGCAGCTTGGAAGGGAATGAGCAGTTCTTC.